The rows below give T cell receptor beta chains drawn from one sample of a study of blood T cell repertoires in COVID-19. Profiling relied on immunoSEQ multiplex PCR, and the TCRdb table lists in-frame clones only, not all of them. Among 150,000 to 200,000 clones listed, about 86% were seen once. The sample comprised peripheral blood. Receptors originate from a man younger than 30 with acute or convalescent COVID-19. Each CDR3 is given with its conserved first and last residue. The order of the fields is V gene, J gene, D gene, clone size, CDR3 DNA, CDR3 protein. D genes are given only for firm matches. A row's size may be missing; if present it is once, few, many or a size class.

v_gene: TRBV7-3; j_gene: TRBJ2-1; d_gene: NA; abundance: once; CDR3nt: TGTGCCAGCAGCTTAATCCACCCTCCGAGCTCCTACAATGAGCAGTTCTTC; CDR3aa: CASSLIHPPSSYNEQFF
v_gene: TRBV30; j_gene: TRBJ1-1; d_gene: NA; abundance: NA; CDR3nt: TGTGCCTGGAGGGGGGGGTTGAACACTGAAGCTTTCTTT; CDR3aa: CAWRGGLNTEAFF
v_gene: TRBV27; j_gene: TRBJ1-5; d_gene: NA; abundance: once; CDR3nt: TGTGCCAGCAGTTTAGAGGTTAATCAGCCCCAGCATTTT; CDR3aa: CASSLEVNQPQHF
v_gene: TRBV5-1; j_gene: TRBJ2-3; d_gene: NA; abundance: NA; CDR3nt: TGCGCCAGCAGCTTGAGGGAGACCACAGATACGCAGTATTTT; CDR3aa: CASSLRETTDTQYF
v_gene: TRBV30; j_gene: TRBJ2-5; d_gene: TRBD2; abundance: NA; CDR3nt: TGTGCCTGGAGTATAGCGGGGGGGCCGACCCAGTACTTC; CDR3aa: CAWSIAGGPTQYF
v_gene: TRBV18; j_gene: TRBJ1-4; d_gene: NA; abundance: NA; CDR3nt: TGTGCCAGCTCGCTCGGTCCGGGGAGGACTAATGAAAAACTGTTTTTT; CDR3aa: CASSLGPGRTNEKLFF
v_gene: TRBV30; j_gene: TRBJ2-7; d_gene: NA; abundance: NA; CDR3nt: TGTGCCTGGAGTCTAACGGAGTCCCACGAGCAGTACTTC; CDR3aa: CAWSLTESHEQYF
v_gene: TRBV20-1; j_gene: TRBJ1-1; d_gene: NA; abundance: NA; CDR3nt: TGCAGTGCTAGTCTCTTTAACACTGAAGCTTTCTTT; CDR3aa: CSASLFNTEAFF
v_gene: TRBV4-2; j_gene: TRBJ2-1; d_gene: NA; abundance: NA; CDR3nt: TGTGCCAGCAGCCGTACCCCAAGGGGCGATGAGCAGTTCTTC; CDR3aa: CASSRTPRGDEQFF
v_gene: TRBV4-1; j_gene: TRBJ1-3; d_gene: NA; abundance: NA; CDR3nt: TGCGCCAGCAGCCTCCTAATGCCAGGGTCCCGCTCTGGAAACACCATATATTTT; CDR3aa: CASSLLMPGSRSGNTIYF
v_gene: TRBV15; j_gene: TRBJ1-1; d_gene: NA; abundance: NA; CDR3nt: TGTGCCACCAGCAGCTTAACGGGCACTGAAGCTTTCTTT; CDR3aa: CATSSLTGTEAFF
v_gene: TRBV19; j_gene: TRBJ2-1; d_gene: TRBD2; abundance: NA; CDR3nt: TGTGCCAGTAGTATCGAGCTAGCGGGGGTCGGGGAGCAGTTCTTC; CDR3aa: CASSIELAGVGEQFF
v_gene: TRBV3-1/TRBV3-2; j_gene: TRBJ2-3; d_gene: NA; abundance: NA; CDR3nt: TGTGCCAGCAGCTCCTTTGAGGGAATACCCAACACAGATACGCAGTATTTT; CDR3aa: CASSSFEGIPNTDTQYF
v_gene: TRBV7-2; j_gene: TRBJ1-2; d_gene: TRBD1; abundance: NA; CDR3nt: TGTGCCAGCAGCCCAGACACGGGACAGTTTAACTATGGCTACACCTTC; CDR3aa: CASSPDTGQFNYGYTF
v_gene: TRBV7-8; j_gene: TRBJ1-2; d_gene: TRBD1; abundance: NA; CDR3nt: TGTGCCAGTACCTTCGGGTCGAGACAGGGAGTCGGCTACACCTTC; CDR3aa: CASTFGSRQGVGYTF
v_gene: TRBV6-4; j_gene: TRBJ2-7; d_gene: NA; abundance: NA; CDR3nt: TGTGCCAGCTCACTTAACCTAACCTTGGGCTGCGAGCAGTACTTC; CDR3aa: CASSLNLTLGCEQYF
v_gene: TRBV5-4; j_gene: TRBJ2-1; d_gene: TRBD2; abundance: NA; CDR3nt: TGTGCCAGCAGCTTGGAGGTTCTAGCGGGAGGGAAAAAGCAGTTCTTC; CDR3aa: CASSLEVLAGGKKQFF
v_gene: TRBV6-5; j_gene: TRBJ1-1; d_gene: NA; abundance: NA; CDR3nt: TGTGCCAGCGGAATAACAGGGCAAACTGAAGCTTTCTTT; CDR3aa: CASGITGQTEAFF
v_gene: TRBV7-2; j_gene: TRBJ2-2; d_gene: TRBD2; abundance: once; CDR3nt: TGTGCCAGCAGCCCCAGATGGACTAGCGGGGGGGCCCGTGGGGAGCTGTTTTTT; CDR3aa: CASSPRWTSGGARGELFF
v_gene: TRBV5-1; j_gene: TRBJ2-5; d_gene: TRBD2; abundance: NA; CDR3nt: TGCGCCAGCAGCCCCGGACTAGCGAACCGGGAGACCCAGTACTTC; CDR3aa: CASSPGLANRETQYF
v_gene: TRBV18; j_gene: TRBJ1-5; d_gene: NA; abundance: once; CDR3nt: TGTGCCAGCTCACCACGGCAGGACTACAATCAGCCCCAGCATTTT; CDR3aa: CASSPRQDYNQPQHF
v_gene: TRBV9; j_gene: TRBJ1-1; d_gene: TRBD1; abundance: NA; CDR3nt: TGTGCCAGCAGCGTCACCGCCGGGACAGGGACTGAAGCTTTCTTT; CDR3aa: CASSVTAGTGTEAFF
v_gene: TRBV27; j_gene: TRBJ2-2; d_gene: TRBD2; abundance: NA; CDR3nt: TGTGCCACCCATTTGACCGGGACTAGCTCCGGGGAGCTGTTTTTT; CDR3aa: CATHLTGTSSGELFF
v_gene: TRBV27; j_gene: TRBJ2-6; d_gene: NA; abundance: NA; CDR3nt: TGTGCCAGCAGTTTATCGGGGGCAGGGCTCTCTGGGGCCAACGTCCTGACTTTC; CDR3aa: CASSLSGAGLSGANVLTF
v_gene: TRBV2; j_gene: TRBJ2-3; d_gene: NA; abundance: NA; CDR3nt: TGTGCCAGCAGTGAGACTCCCCTCCCCACAGATACGCAGTATTTT; CDR3aa: CASSETPLPTDTQYF
v_gene: TRBV5-1; j_gene: TRBJ1-6; d_gene: NA; abundance: NA; CDR3nt: TGCGCCAGCAGGGCGGCAGGGGAAAATTCACCCCTCCACTTT; CDR3aa: CASRAAGENSPLHF
v_gene: TRBV6-8; j_gene: TRBJ1-6; d_gene: NA; abundance: few; CDR3nt: TGTGCCAGCAGCAACACCACGTGCCTTTATAATTCACCCCTCCACTTT; CDR3aa: CASSNTTCLYNSPLHF
v_gene: TRBV7-8; j_gene: TRBJ1-3; d_gene: TRBD1; abundance: NA; CDR3nt: TGTGCCAGCAGCCTCACGAGGGGGCTTGGAAACACCATATATTTT; CDR3aa: CASSLTRGLGNTIYF
v_gene: TRBV5-6; j_gene: TRBJ2-5; d_gene: TRBD1; abundance: NA; CDR3nt: TGTGCCAGCAGCATTGGGACAGCCCTTGAGACCCAGTACTTC; CDR3aa: CASSIGTALETQYF
v_gene: TRBV29-1; j_gene: TRBJ2-7; d_gene: TRBD1; abundance: NA; CDR3nt: TGCAGCGTCGACGCCGGGACAGGGTTCTACGAGCAGTACTTC; CDR3aa: CSVDAGTGFYEQYF
v_gene: TRBV30; j_gene: TRBJ1-5; d_gene: NA; abundance: NA; CDR3nt: TGTGCCTGGGGACAGTATAGCAATCAGCCCCAGCATTTT; CDR3aa: CAWGQYSNQPQHF
v_gene: TRBV2; j_gene: TRBJ2-1; d_gene: NA; abundance: NA; CDR3nt: TGTGCCATCTGGACAGCCAGCTCCTACAATGAGCAGTTCTTC; CDR3aa: CAIWTASSYNEQFF
v_gene: TRBV6-5; j_gene: TRBJ2-3; d_gene: NA; abundance: NA; CDR3nt: TGTGCCAGCAGTTCCCTCCAACGGGCGGGTACAGATACGCAGTATTTT; CDR3aa: CASSSLQRAGTDTQYF
v_gene: TRBV25-1; j_gene: TRBJ2-3; d_gene: NA; abundance: NA; CDR3nt: TGTGCCAGCAGTGAATATGGGCGGAGGTACACAGATACGCAGTATTTT; CDR3aa: CASSEYGRRYTDTQYF
v_gene: TRBV29-1; j_gene: TRBJ1-5; d_gene: NA; abundance: NA; CDR3nt: TGCAGCCCAACCCCTCCCGGGTTCGGGGGGCCCATTAGCAATCAGCCCCAGCATTTT; CDR3aa: CSPTPPGFGGPISNQPQHF
v_gene: TRBV11-2; j_gene: TRBJ1-2; d_gene: TRBD1; abundance: once; CDR3nt: TGTGCCAGCAGCTCCGACAGGGATAACTATGGCTACACCTTC; CDR3aa: CASSSDRDNYGYTF
v_gene: TRBV30; j_gene: TRBJ1-6; d_gene: NA; abundance: NA; CDR3nt: TGTGCCTGGGTGAACAGAGGGCCCAGGACGTCACCCCTCCACTTT; CDR3aa: CAWVNRGPRTSPLHF
v_gene: TRBV19; j_gene: TRBJ2-5; d_gene: NA; abundance: few; CDR3nt: TGTGCCAGTAGTTTGACAGCCCAAGAGACCCAGTACTTC; CDR3aa: CASSLTAQETQYF
v_gene: TRBV30; j_gene: TRBJ1-5; d_gene: NA; abundance: NA; CDR3nt: TGTGCCTGGAGTGTACGTGGGGGGGGCGCATATAGCAATCAGCCCCAGCATTTT; CDR3aa: CAWSVRGGGAYSNQPQHF
v_gene: TRBV7-9; j_gene: TRBJ2-5; d_gene: TRBD2; abundance: NA; CDR3nt: TGTGCCAGCAGCCCAAGGACTAGCGGGGGGAGAGAGACCCAGTACTTC; CDR3aa: CASSPRTSGGRETQYF
v_gene: TRBV18; j_gene: TRBJ1-3; d_gene: NA; abundance: NA; CDR3nt: TGTGCCAGCTCACCCGCGACAGGAAACACCATATATTTT; CDR3aa: CASSPATGNTIYF
v_gene: TRBV5-1; j_gene: TRBJ1-2; d_gene: TRBD1; abundance: NA; CDR3nt: TGCGCCAGCAGCTTGGGGGACAGGCTCTGGGATGGCTACACCTTC; CDR3aa: CASSLGDRLWDGYTF
v_gene: TRBV10-3; j_gene: TRBJ2-3; d_gene: NA; abundance: NA; CDR3nt: TGTGCCATCGGGAGCGGGCTAGTGATAGATACGCAGTATTTT; CDR3aa: CAIGSGLVIDTQYF
v_gene: TRBV21-1; j_gene: TRBJ1-2; d_gene: NA; abundance: NA; CDR3nt: TGTGCCAGCAGCTCCTCAGGGGGCGATCTCCCTGGGGCTAACTATGGCTACACCTTC; CDR3aa: CASSSSGGDLPGANYGYTF
v_gene: TRBV9; j_gene: TRBJ2-3; d_gene: TRBD1; abundance: NA; CDR3nt: TGTGCCAGCAGCGTACTGGACAGGGTGTTCACAGATACGCAGTATTTT; CDR3aa: CASSVLDRVFTDTQYF
v_gene: TRBV30; j_gene: TRBJ1-2; d_gene: NA; abundance: NA; CDR3nt: TGTGCCTGGAGCGGCGGGGCGGGCGGCTACACCTTC; CDR3aa: CAWSGGAGGYTF
v_gene: TRBV9; j_gene: TRBJ1-2; d_gene: NA; abundance: NA; CDR3nt: TGTGCCAGCAGCGCCGAGGTGAATTCGGGGGGCTACACCTTC; CDR3aa: CASSAEVNSGGYTF
v_gene: TRBV30; j_gene: TRBJ1-4; d_gene: NA; abundance: NA; CDR3nt: TGTGCCTGGAGTTCGGGACTTAATGAAAAACTGTTTTTT; CDR3aa: CAWSSGLNEKLFF
v_gene: TRBV5-4; j_gene: TRBJ2-7; d_gene: NA; abundance: NA; CDR3nt: TGTGCCAGCAGGCGGAGGGAATCCCCCTACGAGCAGTACTTC; CDR3aa: CASRRRESPYEQYF
v_gene: TRBV15; j_gene: TRBJ2-7; d_gene: NA; abundance: NA; CDR3nt: TGTGCCACCAGCAGAGATCGAGGGCCCTCCTACGAGCAGTACTTC; CDR3aa: CATSRDRGPSYEQYF
v_gene: TRBV18; j_gene: TRBJ1-2; d_gene: NA; abundance: NA; CDR3nt: TGTGCCAGCTCATCAGACGGACTCTATGGCTACACCTTC; CDR3aa: CASSSDGLYGYTF
v_gene: TRBV19; j_gene: TRBJ1-6; d_gene: TRBD1; abundance: few; CDR3nt: TGTGCCAGTAGTACCCAGGGGGCCGGACCCCTCCACTTT; CDR3aa: CASSTQGAGPLHF
v_gene: TRBV7-9; j_gene: TRBJ2-7; d_gene: TRBD1; abundance: NA; CDR3nt: TGTGCCAGCAGCTCCGTCAGGGGGCCTAACTCCTACGAGCAGTACTTC; CDR3aa: CASSSVRGPNSYEQYF